The 2 T cell receptor beta chains reported below all come from one sample, sequenced in a study of PD-1 blockade in classical Hodgkin lymphoma. As to time point: cycle 4 day 1 (C4D1), after five to seven weeks of nivolumab. Each patient's relapse followed autologous stem cell transplantation, and brentuximab vedotin exposure varied. From thawed PBMCs, CD4+ T cells were purified using magnetic negative selection. Data came from immunoSEQ multiplex PCR; TCRdb stores just in-frame clones and leaves some out. Of about 27,000 clones listed, more than 80% are singletons. The source was CD4+ T cells from blood, collected before the fourth cycle of nivolumab. These receptors originate from a human donor with classical Hodgkin lymphoma.

This clone was counted once. The genes are TRBV5-1 and TRBJ2-7; 8 bases are shared with TRBD1. With 0 bases clipped from V and 2 bases from J, the junction kept 13 bases outside the gene matches. Germline V CDR1 and CDR2: SGHRS, YFSETQ. CDR3 length: 18 residues. The CDR3 DNA reads as TGCGCCAGCAGCTTGGAGGGAGCCGACAGGGGCCTCACCTACGAGCAGTACTTC. It translates to CASSLEGADRGLTYEQYF.

This clone was counted once. The genes are TRBV23-1 and TRBJ2-4; D call uncertain. TRBV23-1 belongs to the ORF category, with a function that is uncertain. The CDR3 length is 14 residues. V dropped 3 bases and J dropped 1 base, with 7 bases sitting between them. In DNA form, the CDR3 reads TGCGCCAGCAGTCACGAAGGCGCCAAAAACATTCAGTACTTC. Encoded protein: CASSHEGAKNIQYF.